At least ten counts were recorded for the clone carrying this T cell receptor beta chain. Documented time point: healthy volunteer bleed at 2 weeks. Extraction of total RNA was performed on unfractionated whole blood. This sample stems from a study of human T cells and chemical hapten exposure. CDR1 is SGHRS, CDR2 YFSETQ, per germline. V dropped 3 bases and J dropped 5 bases, with 10 bases sitting between them. The CDR3 sequence is 13 residues long. MiXCR, applied by TCRdb to the RACE reads, yields one record per CDR3 protein. Seen here are about 46,000 distinct CDR3 sequences, 3.5% to 4.5% observed once, and the top ten hold approximately 1.5%.

This clonotype was obtained from a female donor in good health. Some clones in this sample may be carry-over from other donors' samples. V usage is TRBV5-1 and J usage is TRBJ2-3; no clear D gene. Material for sequencing was whole blood. For the CDR3, the DNA is TGCGCCAGCAGCTCCCCCCGTGGAGATACGCAGTATTTT. This translates into CASSSPRGDTQYF.